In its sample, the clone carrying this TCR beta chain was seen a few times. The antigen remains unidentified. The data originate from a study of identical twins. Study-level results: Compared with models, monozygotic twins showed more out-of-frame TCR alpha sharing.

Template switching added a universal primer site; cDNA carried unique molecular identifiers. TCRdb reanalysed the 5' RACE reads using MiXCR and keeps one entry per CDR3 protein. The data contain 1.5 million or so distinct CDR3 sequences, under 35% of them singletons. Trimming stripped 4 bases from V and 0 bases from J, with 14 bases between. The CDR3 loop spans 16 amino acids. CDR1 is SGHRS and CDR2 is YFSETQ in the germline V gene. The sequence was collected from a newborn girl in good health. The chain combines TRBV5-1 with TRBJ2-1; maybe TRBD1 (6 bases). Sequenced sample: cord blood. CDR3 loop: CASSLSTGSSYNEQFF. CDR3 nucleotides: TGCGCCAGCAGCCTGTCTACAGGGAGCTCCTACAATGAGCAGTTCTTC.